Below are 17 T cell receptor beta chains sequenced from a single sample in a study of CD8+CD57+ T cells in acquired aplastic anemia. TCR beta VDJ combinations and CDR3 sequences were profiled from genomic DNA. TCRdb recomputed calls from the reads with MiXCR, one row per CDR3 protein. The sample shows some 140,000 distinct CDR3 sequences, approximately 52% of them seen only once. Individuals selected for sequencing had exhibited CD8+CD57+ cell expansion on flow cytometry. Sequencing was carried out using sorted CD4+, CD8+, or CD8+CD57+ T cells (not recorded which) from PBMCs. These receptors originate from a human donor with aplastic anemia.

This clonotype occurred once. This chain links TRBV19 with TRBJ2-2; tentative D call: TRBD1 (5 bases). The CDR3 consists of 14 residues. The germline CDR1 and CDR2 sequences are LNHDA and SQIVND (reference sequence). V was clipped by 8 bases and J by 3 bases, with 13 bases between them. As DNA, the CDR3 is TGTGCCAGTCTCAAGGGGCGCGACACCGGGGAGCTGTTTTTT. This codes for CASLKGRDTGELFF.

The chain uses TRBV9 and TRBJ2-7; no clear D. V lost 3 bases and J lost 3, with 16 bases in between. The CDR3 spans 15 residues. Per the germline V gene, CDR1 is SGDLS and CDR2 is YYNGEE. The CDR3 is CASSARVGKGYEQYF. The CDR3 bases are TGTGCCAGCAGCGCCCGCGTGGGAAAGGGCTACGAGCAGTACTTC.

The rearrangement joins TRBV7-9 to TRBJ2-7, with D possibly being TRBD2 (6 bases). The CDR3 totals 13 residues. Germline V gives CDR1 SEHNR, CDR2 FQNEAQ (reference sequence). Trimming removed 5 bases at V and 6 bases at J, with 14 bases between. This chain's CDR3 is CASSPQGSGEQYF. CDR3 sequence (DNA): TGTGCCAGCAGCCCCCAGGGTAGCGGCGAGCAGTACTTC. Based on the CDR3 plus reference TRBV7-9 and TRBJ2-7, the full variable domain is DTGVSQNPRHKITKRGQNVTFRCDPISEHNRLYWYRQTLGQGPEFLTYFQNEAQLEKSRLLSDRFSAERPKGSFSTLEIQRTEQGDSAMYLCASSPQGSGEQYFGPGTRLTVT.

This clonotype was recorded at least ten times. The chain links TRBV4-3 to TRBJ2-3; possible D gene TRBD2, 6 bases. The germline V and J ends were trimmed by 2 bases and 6 bases, with 15 bases remaining between them. CDR3 length: 15 amino acids. Per the germline V gene, CDR1 is LGHNA and CDR2 is YSLEER. CDR3 sequence (DNA): TGCGCCAGCAGCCAAACCGGGAAAGGAGGGGATACGCAGTATTTT. This codes for CASSQTGKGGDTQYF.

This clonotype was recorded a few times. The DNA of the CDR3 is TGCAGTGCTGATTGGGGGAACGAGCAGTACTTC. As protein: CSADWGNEQYF. The J gene is TRBJ2-7, the V gene TRBV20-1, with D perhaps matching TRBD1 or TRBD2 (5 bases each). V was pared by 5 bases and J by 5 bases, with 10 bases between. The germline V gene has CDR1 DFQATT and CDR2 SNEGSKA (reference sequence). CDR3 size: 11 residues.

The genes are TRBV24-1 and TRBJ1-1; D uncertain. The CDR3 is made up of 11 amino acids. V was clipped by 4 bases and J by 6 bases, with 5 bases between them. Per germline, CDR1 KGHDR and CDR2 SFDVKD. The CDR3 is CATSEMPEAFF. As DNA, the CDR3 is TGTGCCACCAGTGAGATGCCTGAAGCTTTCTTT.

This clonotype was observed at least ten times. This rearrangement joins TRBV9 to TRBJ2-3, with D uncertain. V lost 4 bases and J 0 bases, leaving 12 bases between the germline ends. CDR1 is SGDLS and CDR2 is YYNGEE in the germline V gene. This CDR3 contains 15 residues. CDR3 sequence reads: CASSSISVSTDTQYF. The CDR3 coding sequence is TGTGCCAGCAGCTCTATCAGTGTGAGCACAGATACGCAGTATTTT.

The chain recombines TRBV7-3 with TRBJ2-5; D perhaps matches TRBD2 (6 bases). The CDR3 extends over 17 amino acids. Germline values: CDR1 SGHTA, CDR2 FQGTGA. Trimming cost V 1 base and J 3 bases, with 18 bases left between them. The CDR3 DNA reads as TGTGCCAGCAGCTTAATCGCTAGCGCGACCCCAAAAGAGACCCAGTACTTC. This codes for CASSLIASATPKETQYF.

In its sample, this clonotype was seen many times. This sequence joins TRBV20-1 and TRBJ2-1, with 11 bases fitting TRBD2. In germline, CDR1 is DFQATT, CDR2 SNEGSKA (reference sequence). CDR3 length: 15 amino acids. CDR3 bases: TGCAGCGCCCTCACCGGGACTAGCGGCTACAATGAGCAGTTCTTC. Its translation: CSALTGTSGYNEQFF.

This clonotype is a singleton in its sample. A much larger clone lies one base from this, so it may be a read error. The genes are TRBV28 and TRBJ2-5; D call uncertain. Germline V gene sequence: CDR1 MDHEN, CDR2 SYDVKM. The CDR3 is made up of 13 amino acids. V was cut by 4 bases and J by 5 bases, with 11 bases left in between. The CDR3 sequence: CASSSFPVETQYF. The CDR3 DNA reads as TGTGCCAGCAGTTCATTCCCGGTTGAGACCCAGTACTTC.

The rearrangement links TRBV11-1 to TRBJ1-4; tentative D call: TRBD1 (5 bases). Germline loops: CDR1 SGHAT, CDR2 FQDESV (reference sequence). The CDR3 has 16 residues. With 1 base removed from V and 7 bases from J, the gap between germline ends came to 16 bases. CDR3 in amino acids: CASSLDGTPGSEKLFF. CDR3 DNA: TGTGCCAGCAGCTTAGACGGGACGCCCGGGAGTGAAAAACTGTTTTTT.

The table lists this clonotype with many counts. The J gene is TRBJ2-7, the V gene TRBV5-1, with 9 positions matching TRBD2. J gave up 4 bases and V 3 bases, and 2 bases lay outside the gene matches. This CDR3 contains 13 residues. CDR1 SGHRS and CDR2 YFSETQ come from the germline V gene. The CDR3 nucleotides are TGCGCCAGCAGCTACACTAGCGGGTACGAGCAGTACTTC. Translation gives CASSYTSGYEQYF.

The chain employs TRBV4-2 and TRBJ2-1; 12 nucleotides match TRBD2. The CDR3 totals 16 residues. Germline CDR1 is LGHNA and CDR2 is YNFKEQ. V trimming: 6 bases; J trimming: 4 bases; junction bases outside the gene matches: 7. Written as DNA, the CDR3 is TGTGCCAGCAGTATACAGACTAGCGGGGGTTACAATGAGCAGTTCTTC. It is translated as CASSIQTSGGYNEQFF.

This clonotype showed up many times. V is TRBV7-8 and J is TRBJ1-4; the D is unclear. This CDR3 contains 15 residues. The V gene's germline CDR1 is SGHVS and CDR2 FQNEAQ. V shed 1 base and J shed 3 bases, with 9 bases lying between them. The CDR3: CASSLVGVSNEKLFF. The CDR3 DNA reads TGTGCCAGCAGCTTAGTTGGGGTATCTAATGAAAAACTGTTTTTT.

This clonotype was detected ten times or more. The chain carries TRBV6-1 and TRBJ2-7; TRBD1 is a possible D gene (5 bases). CDR1 and CDR2 (germline): MNHNS, SASEGT. Trimming stripped 1 base from V and 2 bases from J, with 6 bases between. The CDR3 runs to 13 residues. CDR3 residues: CASSEGTTYEQYF. CDR3 in DNA: TGTGCCAGCAGTGAAGGGACAACCTACGAGCAGTACTTC.

The chain couples TRBV6-1 to TRBJ2-7; unclear D gene. CDR1 MNHNS and CDR2 SASEGT come from the germline V gene. V lost 2 bases to trimming and J lost 6 bases, with 5 bases between them. CDR3 length equals 11 residues. CDR3 amino acids: CASSEPGEQYF. CDR3 sequence (DNA): TGTGCCAGCAGTGAACCGGGCGAGCAGTACTTC.

This clonotype was seen repeatedly, ten times or more. The rearrangement links TRBV7-9 to TRBJ2-2; D is unclear. Trimming stripped 5 bases from V and 6 bases from J, with 13 bases between. The CDR3 spans 14 residues. Germline V gene sequence: CDR1 SEHNR, CDR2 FQNEAQ (reference sequence). CDR3 protein: CASSLSTVAGELFF. CDR3 sequence (DNA): TGTGCCAGCAGCCTTTCAACTGTCGCCGGGGAGCTGTTTTTT.